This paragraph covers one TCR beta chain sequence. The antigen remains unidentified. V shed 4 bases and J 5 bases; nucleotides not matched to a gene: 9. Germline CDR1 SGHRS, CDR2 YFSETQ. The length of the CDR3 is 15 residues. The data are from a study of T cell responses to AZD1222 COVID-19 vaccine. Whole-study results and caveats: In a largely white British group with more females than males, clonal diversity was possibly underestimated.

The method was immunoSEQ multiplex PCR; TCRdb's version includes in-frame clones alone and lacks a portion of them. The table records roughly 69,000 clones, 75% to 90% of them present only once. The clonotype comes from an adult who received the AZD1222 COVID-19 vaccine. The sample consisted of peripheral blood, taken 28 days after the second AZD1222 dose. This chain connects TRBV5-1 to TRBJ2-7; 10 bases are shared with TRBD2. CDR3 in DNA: TGCGCCAGCAGCCCAGCGGGGGGGACCTTAGACGAGCAGTACTTC. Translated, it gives CASSPAGGTLDEQYF.